This TCR beta chain was sequenced during a study of cytomegalovirus exposure and HLA in healthy donors. Across the whole study: Earlier, about 180 million T cells were analyzed, and 90 million to 140 million unique TCR beta sequences were found among them.

From germline, CDR1 is SGHRS and CDR2 YFSETQ. Trimming took 0 bases from V and 2 from J, leaving 14 bases between them. The CDR3 contains 16 residues. On this clone: Its cognate antigen is unknown.

The PCR contained 60 Vbeta and 13 Jbeta primers. TCRdb keeps only in-frame clones here, not all; method: immunoSEQ multiplex PCR. This table holds tens of thousands of clones, around 87% found once. General study points: The productive fraction for most TCR beta V segments was about 90% or about 30% in an earlier analysis. TCR beta chains numbering 150 to 200 were designated cytomegalovirus-associated.

The sample consisted of PBMCs. This TCR was recovered from a woman aged 40-49 years in good health and CMV-seropositive. The chain recombines TRBV5-1 with TRBJ1-2, with D possibly matching TRBD1 (6 bases). The CDR3 DNA is TGCGCCAGCAGCTTGGAGGGGGTCGCATCAAACTATGGCTACACCTTC. It specifies CASSLEGVASNYGYTF.